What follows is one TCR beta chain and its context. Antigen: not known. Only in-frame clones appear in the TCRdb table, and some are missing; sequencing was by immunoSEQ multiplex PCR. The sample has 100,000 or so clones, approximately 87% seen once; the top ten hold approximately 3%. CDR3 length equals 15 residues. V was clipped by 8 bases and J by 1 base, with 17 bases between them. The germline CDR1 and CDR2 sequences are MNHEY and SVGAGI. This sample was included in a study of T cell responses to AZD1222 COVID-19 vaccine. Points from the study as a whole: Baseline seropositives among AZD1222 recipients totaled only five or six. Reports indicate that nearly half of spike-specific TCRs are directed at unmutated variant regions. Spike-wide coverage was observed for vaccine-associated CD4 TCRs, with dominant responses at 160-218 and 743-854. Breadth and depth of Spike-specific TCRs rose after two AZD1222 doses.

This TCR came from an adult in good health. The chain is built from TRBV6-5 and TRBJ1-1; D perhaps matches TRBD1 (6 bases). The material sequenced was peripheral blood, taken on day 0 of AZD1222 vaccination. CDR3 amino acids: CASLRRGAQNTEAFF. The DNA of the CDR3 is TGTGCCAGCCTCAGACGGGGGGCACAGAACACTGAAGCTTTCTTT.